Each of the 15 T cell receptor beta chains below was sequenced from the same sample in a study of T cell changes during pregnancy in multiple sclerosis. Assay used: immunoSEQ multiplex PCR; TCRdb lists only in-frame clones, some missing. The profile shows 90,000 or so clones, 80% to 95% of them singletons. The sequencing used peripheral blood, collected before pregnancy. Receptors originate from a female donor with multiple sclerosis, enrolled in a pregnancy study.

The chain links TRBV5-1 to TRBJ2-1; possibly TRBD2 for D (5 bases). This CDR3 comprises 13 residues. Germline-derived CDR1 and CDR2 are SGHRS and YFSETQ. Trimming took 4 bases from V and 4 from J, leaving 9 bases between them. CDR3 protein: CASSEGRYNEQFF. In nucleotides, the CDR3 is TGCGCCAGCAGCGAGGGCCGTTACAATGAGCAGTTCTTC.

The chain combines TRBV14 with TRBJ1-4; D possibly corresponds to TRBD1 (5 bases). The V gene lost 0 bases and the J gene lost 8 bases, with 13 bases spanning the gap. This CDR3 comprises 15 residues. Germline V gene sequence: CDR1 SGHDN, CDR2 FVKESK. CDR3 DNA sequence: TGTGCCAGCAGCCAAGATAGTTGGCAGGGAGAAAAACTGTTTTTT. This codes for CASSQDSWQGEKLFF.

This chain joins TRBV2 and TRBJ2-1, with D perhaps matching TRBD1 (6 bases). This CDR3 has 13 residues. Trimming removed 2 bases from V and 6 bases from J, with 8 bases in between. Germline-derived CDR1 and CDR2 are SNHLY and FYNNEI. The CDR3, as DNA: TGTGCCAGCAGTGAACGAGGGGGCAATGAGCAGTTCTTC. It encodes CASSERGGNEQFF.

The chain is built from TRBV4-1 and TRBJ2-7; D might be TRBD1 (6 bases). Trimming pared 3 bases from V and 0 bases from J, leaving 18 bases between. CDR1 is MGHRA, CDR2 YSYEKL, per germline. The CDR3 is made up of 17 amino acids. The CDR3 is CASSQLPGQLSSYEQYF. The CDR3 DNA follows: TGCGCCAGCAGCCAGCTGCCGGGACAATTGAGCTCCTACGAGCAGTACTTC.

This sequence joins TRBV19 and TRBJ2-5; 14 bases are shared with TRBD2. The CDR3 loop spans 16 amino acids. The ends lost 5 bases at V and 2 bases at J; junction bases unmatched: 4. Germline CDR1 reads LNHDA; CDR2 reads SQIVND (reference sequence). The CDR3 reads CASSPGTSGRQETQYF. The CDR3 nucleotides read TGTGCCAGTAGTCCAGGGACTAGCGGGAGACAAGAGACCCAGTACTTC.

This chain connects TRBV9 to TRBJ1-2; no clear D. V lost 0 bases to trimming and J lost 0 bases, with 12 bases between them. CDR1 is SGDLS, CDR2 YYNGEE, per germline. The CDR3 loop spans 16 amino acids. The CDR3 DNA sequence: TGTGCCAGCAGCGTAGGCTTGGAGGTAACTAACTATGGCTACACCTTC. Translated, it gives CASSVGLEVTNYGYTF.

J is TRBJ1-5 and V is TRBV5-1; D unclear. Trimming pared 5 bases from V and 3 bases from J, leaving 9 bases between. Germline assignment: CDR1 SGHRS and CDR2 YFSETQ. The CDR3 loop spans 13 amino acids. CDR3 nucleotide sequence: TGCGCCAGCAGGTTCTCAGACAATCAGCCCCAGCATTTT. Translation: CASRFSDNQPQHF.

The rearrangement links TRBV6-1 to TRBJ1-4, with 9 positions matching TRBD1. Trimming at V came to 6 bases and at J to 8 bases, leaving 7 bases not matched to a gene. This CDR3 comprises 14 residues. Germline assignment: CDR1 MNHNS and CDR2 SASEGT. CDR3 protein: CASRLQGAGEKLFF. CDR3 DNA: TGTGCCAGCAGACTACAGGGGGCAGGGGAAAAACTGTTTTTT.

This chain joins TRBV2 and TRBJ2-1; D might be TRBD2 (5 bases). There are 15 residues in the CDR3. Germline CDR1 is SNHLY and CDR2 is FYNNEI. Trimming left V 5 bases short and J 9 bases short, with 20 bases between. DNA of the CDR3: TGTGCCAGCAGTCCCACGGGATACGGAGGAAGTGAGCAGTTCTTC. It translates to CASSPTGYGGSEQFF.

This chain joins TRBV19 and TRBJ2-1; D remains unclear. Germline-derived CDR1 and CDR2 are LNHDA and SQIVND (reference sequence). V was clipped by 3 bases and J by 2 bases, with 8 bases between them. The CDR3 loop spans 14 amino acids. The CDR3 bases are TGTGCCAGTAGTATGGGCAGTACCTACAATGAGCAGTTCTTC. Translation: CASSMGSTYNEQFF.

This clone came up once. As DNA, the CDR3 is TGTGCCAGCAGTGAGTGGACAGGTCTCGGGGACGAGCAGTACTTC. Translated: CASSEWTGLGDEQYF. The rearrangement links TRBV25-1 to TRBJ2-7, with 7 bases lining up with TRBD1. Trimming cost V 3 bases and J 5 bases; bases outside gene matches: 10. The CDR3 length is 15 residues. CDR1 is MGHDK, CDR2 SYGVNS, per germline.

This chain connects TRBV19 to TRBJ2-7, with a weak D call TRBD1 (5 bases). From germline, CDR1 is LNHDA and CDR2 SQIVND (reference sequence). V dropped 5 bases and J dropped 3 bases, with 11 bases sitting between them. CDR3 length: 13 amino acids. The CDR3 region has the DNA TGTGCCAGTAGTCCCCCGCAGGGCTACGAGCAGTACTTC. Translating gives CASSPPQGYEQYF.

The chain has TRBV9 and TRBJ2-5; the D is unclear. The germline V and J ends were trimmed by 2 bases and 5 bases, with 19 bases remaining between them. The CDR3 length is 16 residues. Germline values: CDR1 SGDLS, CDR2 YYNGEE. The CDR3 here is CASSVQVGLNEETQYF. The CDR3 coding sequence is TGTGCCAGCAGCGTCCAGGTGGGTCTGAACGAGGAGACCCAGTACTTC.

The J gene is TRBJ2-5, the V gene TRBV7-6, with D perhaps matching TRBD2 (6 bases). Germline V gives CDR1 SGHVS, CDR2 FNYEAQ. CDR3 size: 18 residues. V gave up 0 bases and J gave up 6 bases, with 23 bases separating them. The CDR3 DNA reads TGTGCCAGCAGCTTAGCCGGAGGGTATCGGGACCGGAGGAAGACCCAGTACTTC. This codes for CASSLAGGYRDRRKTQYF.

The chain recombines TRBV12-5 with TRBJ2-5, with D perhaps TRBD1 (5 bases). CDR1 and CDR2 (germline): LGHNT, FRNRAP. The V end lost 4 bases, the J end lost 5 bases, and 5 bases lay between the germline ends. This CDR3 comprises 11 residues. CDR3 DNA: TGTGCTAGTGGTTCAGGGGAGACCCAGTACTTC. Translation gives CASGSGETQYF.